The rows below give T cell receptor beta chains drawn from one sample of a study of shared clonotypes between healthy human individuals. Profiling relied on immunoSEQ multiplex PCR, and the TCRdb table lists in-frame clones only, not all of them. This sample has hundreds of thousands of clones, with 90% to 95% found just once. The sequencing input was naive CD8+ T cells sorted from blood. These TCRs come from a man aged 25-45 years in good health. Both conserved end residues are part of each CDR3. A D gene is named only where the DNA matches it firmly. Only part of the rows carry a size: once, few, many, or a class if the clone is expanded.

TGTGCCAGTAGTCCACTTCCGGGAGTTTCCTACGAGCAGTACTTC | CASSPLPGVSYEQYF | . | TRBJ2-7 | . | TRBV19
TGCAGCGTCGCTCCCGACCCTAATGAAAAACTGTTTTTT | CSVAPDPNEKLFF | . | TRBJ1-4 | . | TRBV29-1
TGTGCCAGCAGTTACTACTTCGGGTCCTACGAGCAGTACTTC | CASSYYFGSYEQYF | . | TRBJ2-7 | . | TRBV6-5
TGTGCCATCAGTGAACGAGGGGCCGGTGAAAAACTGTTTTTT | CAISERGAGEKLFF | . | TRBJ1-4 | . | TRBV10-3
TGTGCCAGCAGTTTATTGCCTGGGCGGGAGGGCCTTTACAATGAGCAGTTCTTC | CASSLLPGREGLYNEQFF | TRBD2 | TRBJ2-1 | few | TRBV28
TGTGCCAGCAGATATCCCGAGCAGTTCTTC | CASRYPEQFF | . | TRBJ2-1 | . | TRBV2
TGTGCCAGCAGCTTGAGCTGGGACTACCAAGAGACCCAGTACTTC | CASSLSWDYQETQYF | . | TRBJ2-5 | . | TRBV5-6
TGTGCCAGCAAGGCTTCCGCAGGGGCCTGGTATGGCTACACCTTC | CASKASAGAWYGYTF | . | TRBJ1-2 | . | TRBV7-3
TGTGCCAGCAGCCCCGGAGGGGGGTACACCGGGGAGCTGTTTTTT | CASSPGGGYTGELFF | . | TRBJ2-2 | . | TRBV9
TGCGCCAGCTCCACAGGGGCGGGTAATGAAAAACTGTTTTTT | CASSTGAGNEKLFF | TRBD1 | TRBJ1-4 | . | TRBV4-1
TGCGCCAGCAGCTTGGAGATAGCGTTCAGCTCCTACAATGAGCAGTTCTTC | CASSLEIAFSSYNEQFF | . | TRBJ2-1 | . | TRBV5-1
TGTGCCAGCAGCTTAATCGGGGGGCGCTCGGACACTGAAGCTTTCTTT | CASSLIGGRSDTEAFF | . | TRBJ1-1 | . | TRBV7-9
TGCGCCAGCAGCCAAGAGCCTAGCGGGGGGGTAAACACCGGGGAGCTGTTTTTT | CASSQEPSGGVNTGELFF | TRBD2 | TRBJ2-2 | . | TRBV4-3
TGCAGCGTTGAAGGTCTCGTCTATGGCTACACCTTC | CSVEGLVYGYTF | . | TRBJ1-2 | . | TRBV29-1
TGTGCCAGCAGTTACCTTGAGGGCGGCTATGGCTACACCTTC | CASSYLEGGYGYTF | . | TRBJ1-2 | . | TRBV6-6
TGCGCCAGCAGCGAACGTGGGTGGGGTTTAGGCTCCTACAATGAGCAGTTCTTC | CASSERGWGLGSYNEQFF | . | TRBJ2-1 | once | TRBV4-1
TGTGCCGGTCTCAGCAATTACCCCCACGAGCAGTACTTC | CAGLSNYPHEQYF | . | TRBJ2-7 | few | TRBV30
TGCAGTGTTATCACAGGGGACACTGAAGCTTTCTTT | CSVITGDTEAFF | TRBD1 | TRBJ1-1 | . | TRBV29-1